Sequencing of this T cell receptor (beta chain) was carried out in a study of control samples from healthy donors and cancer patients. V lost 0 bases and J 8 bases, leaving 11 bases between the germline ends. Germline CDR1 is GTSNPN and CDR2 is SVGIG (reference sequence). The CDR3 runs 14 residues. Produced via immunoSEQ multiplex PCR; TCRdb's table is partial and in-frame only. This table holds about 130,000 clones, approximately 92% found once. This clone came up once. The TCR sequence derives from a woman aged 45-65 years in good health. Sequencing was carried out using blood. The genes are TRBV30 and TRBJ1-6, with D uncertain. CDR3 sequence: CAWSVGRLDSPLHF. The CDR3 DNA sequence: TGTGCCTGGAGTGTAGGCAGACTCGATTCACCCCTCCACTTT.